The 18 T cell receptor beta chains below all came from one sample that was sequenced in a study of beta chain features in type 1 diabetes. Whole-study results and caveats: Type 1 diabetes patients had moderately but significantly shorter TCRB CDR3s in all four CD4+ subsets.

Investigators reverse transcribed all isolated RNA, so they sequenced expressed TCRB transcripts. Only in-frame clones appear in the TCRdb table, and some are missing; sequencing was by immunoSEQ multiplex PCR. This table has hundreds of thousands of clones, about 12% appearing once. No antigen is known for these receptors. The specimen was naive CD4+ T cells from blood. These receptors originate from a woman between 18 and 29 years old with type 1 diabetes.

This clone has more than one count but fewer than ten. The chain recombines TRBV5-1 with TRBJ2-1; tentatively, D is TRBD2 (6 bases). The CDR3 has 13 amino acids. From germline, CDR1 is SGHRS and CDR2 YFSETQ. The ends were cut back, 6 bases at V and 7 bases at J, with 14 bases in the middle. The CDR3 region has the DNA TGCGCCAGCAACCCACTAGCTGGAAATGAGCAGTTCTTC. Its protein product is CASNPLAGNEQFF.

This clone was counted only a few times. The CDR3 is CASSQTEGWDGYTF. The CDR3 DNA is TGCGCCAGCAGCCAAACCGAGGGATGGGATGGCTACACCTTC. The chain couples TRBV4-3 to TRBJ1-2, with no clear D. The V gene's germline CDR1 is LGHNA and CDR2 YSLEER. V dropped 2 bases and J dropped 6 bases, with 13 bases sitting between them. This CDR3 is 14 amino acids long.

The rearrangement links TRBV7-9 to TRBJ2-7; TRBD2 is a possible D gene (6 bases). CDR3 size: 14 residues. With 1 base removed from V and 5 bases from J, the gap between germline ends came to 12 bases. CDR1 is SEHNR and CDR2 is FQNEAQ in the germline V gene (reference sequence). The CDR3 region has the DNA TGTGCCAGCAGCTTAGATGGGACTTACGACGAGCAGTACTTC. Residues: CASSLDGTYDEQYF.

This clone was seen a few times. This sequence joins TRBV7-9 and TRBJ1-2; TRBD1 aligns across 8 bases. In germline, CDR1 is SEHNR, CDR2 FQNEAQ (reference sequence). J lost 8 bases, V lost 5 bases, and 7 bases had no gene match. The CDR3 extends over 13 amino acids. Here the CDR3 DNA reads TGTGCCAGCAGCCCGCAGGGGGCTTTGGGCTACACCTTC. It is translated as CASSPQGALGYTF.

V is TRBV30 and J is TRBJ1-2; TRBD1 might be the D (6 bases). V gave up 5 bases and J gave up 5 bases, with 18 bases separating them. This CDR3 is built from 14 residues. Germline assignment: CDR1 GTSNPN and CDR2 SVGIG (reference sequence). The chain's CDR3 is CAWGDRPGVYGYTF. The CDR3 nucleotides are TGTGCCTGGGGCGACAGGCCGGGCGTATATGGCTACACCTTC.

The genes are TRBV27 and TRBJ2-5; tentatively, D is TRBD1 (6 bases). Germline CDR1 is MNHEY and CDR2 is SMNVEV (reference sequence). The V and J ends lost 0 bases and 5 bases respectively, with 7 bases between them. The CDR3 is made up of 13 amino acids. As DNA, the CDR3 is TGTGCCAGCAGTTTATCGGGGGCGGAGACCCAGTACTTC. This codes for CASSLSGAETQYF.

This clone was detected a few times. The chain is built from TRBV19 and TRBJ2-4, with 7 bases matching TRBD1. This CDR3 contains 19 residues. Trimming cost V 6 bases and J 0 bases; bases outside gene matches: 17. In germline, CDR1 is LNHDA, CDR2 SQIVND (reference sequence). CDR3 loop: CASSPGPRDRALAKNIQYF. DNA for the CDR3: TGTGCCAGTAGCCCGGGCCCCAGAGACAGGGCGTTAGCCAAAAACATTCAGTACTTC.

The sample holds a few counts of this clone. The same CDR3 arises from other DNA sequences in this sample as well. The chain links TRBV5-1 to TRBJ2-1; possibly TRBD2 for D (5 bases). The CDR3 spans 14 residues. Germline CDR1 SGHRS, CDR2 YFSETQ. Trimming took off 0 bases at V and 4 bases at J, with 8 bases between the two ends. CDR3 in amino acids: CASSLGTAYNEQFF. DNA of the CDR3: TGCGCCAGCAGCTTGGGGACTGCATACAATGAGCAGTTCTTC.

V gene TRBV7-2 combines with J gene TRBJ1-5; 8 bases map to TRBD1. Germline V gene data show CDR1 as SGHTA and CDR2 as FQGNSA. V was pared by 5 bases and J by 2 bases, with 8 bases of the junction left unmatched. This CDR3 is built from 16 residues. For the CDR3, the DNA is TGTGCCAGCAGCCCTCCGGGACAGGAGCGCAATCAGCCCCAGCATTTT. Protein: CASSPPGQERNQPQHF.

The chain has TRBV20-1 and TRBJ2-7; a possible D gene is TRBD1 (6 bases). Per the germline V gene, CDR1 is DFQATT and CDR2 is SNEGSKA (reference sequence). CDR3 length: 11 residues. Trimming took 6 bases from V and 7 from J, leaving 13 bases between them. CDR3 in amino acids: CSATGLREQYF. The CDR3, as DNA: TGCAGTGCGACAGGTTTACGAGAGCAGTACTTC.

This clone was found a few times. The gene calls are TRBV7-3 and TRBJ1-1; weak D call: TRBD1 (6 bases). The V end lost 1 base, the J end lost 1 base, and 7 bases lay between the germline ends. The germline V gene has CDR1 SGHTA and CDR2 FQGTGA. CDR3 length equals 14 residues. In DNA, the CDR3 is TGTGCCAGCAGCTTAATGGGACAGAACACTGAAGCTTTCTTT. It codes for CASSLMGQNTEAFF.

V and J are TRBV6-6 and TRBJ2-7, with 8 positions matching TRBD1. This CDR3 is 16 amino acids long. The V segment lost 5 bases and the J segment 3 bases; nucleotides outside the gene matches: 12. Germline V gives CDR1 MNHNY, CDR2 SVGAGI (reference sequence). Here the CDR3 reads CASSGTGEGTLYEQYF. Written as DNA, the CDR3 is TGTGCCAGCAGTGGGACAGGCGAGGGCACTCTCTACGAGCAGTACTTC.

The chain has TRBV29-1 and TRBJ2-5, with TRBD1 matching over 8 bases. The germline gives CDR1 SQVTM, CDR2 ANQGSEA. Unmatched junction bases numbered 5, after V lost 7 bases and J lost 1 base. The CDR3 length is 13 residues. CDR3: CSGGQVLQETQYF. The CDR3 DNA follows: TGCAGCGGGGGACAGGTTCTCCAAGAGACCCAGTACTTC.

Notes on this clone: Other DNA variants within this sample encode the same CDR3. The rearrangement links TRBV18 to TRBJ1-5; D uncertain. This CDR3 region has 14 residues. V lost 2 bases, J lost 2 bases, and 7 bases lay in between. Germline loops: CDR1 KGHSH, CDR2 LQKENI. The CDR3 DNA sequence: TGTGCCAGCTCACCATCCGGGGGCAATCAGCCCCAGCATTTT. The encoded protein is CASSPSGGNQPQHF.

The table lists this clone with a few counts. This sequence joins TRBV9 and TRBJ1-2; D perhaps matches TRBD1 (6 bases). The germline CDR1 and CDR2 sequences are SGDLS and YYNGEE. The V end was cut by 3 bases, the J end by 7 bases, with 13 bases between. The CDR3 covers 13 residues. The CDR3 DNA follows: TGTGCCAGCAGCGCCCACAGGGAGGGTGGCTACACCTTC. It yields the protein CASSAHREGGYTF.

The DNA for the CDR3 is TGTGCCAGCAGCGCCGGACTAGCGAACACCGGGGAGCTGTTTTTT. Translating gives CASSAGLANTGELFF. V usage is TRBV9 and J usage is TRBJ2-2, with TRBD2 matching 7 bases. Germline CDR1 reads SGDLS; CDR2 reads YYNGEE. V shed 3 bases and J 0 bases; nucleotides not matched to a gene: 2. This CDR3 contains 15 residues.

V gene TRBV6-6 combines with J gene TRBJ1-5; 10 bases fit TRBD1. Trimming removed 6 bases from V and 14 bases from J; junction bases left unmatched: 10. This CDR3 has 13 amino acids. Germline V gene lookup returns CDR1 MNHNY and CDR2 SVGAGI (reference sequence). CDR3 DNA: TGTGCCAGCAGACCAAACCGGGACAGGGGCGAGCATTTT. It codes for CASRPNRDRGEHF.

The chain has TRBV13 and TRBJ2-1; 8 bases agree with TRBD2. This CDR3 is built from 16 residues. Per the germline V gene, CDR1 is PRHDT and CDR2 is FYEKMQ (reference sequence). J lost 5 bases, V lost 5 bases, and 11 bases had no gene match. As DNA, the CDR3 is TGTGCCAGCAGCCCTGCTGAGGGACTAGACCACAATGAGCAGTTCTTC. Amino acids: CASSPAEGLDHNEQFF.